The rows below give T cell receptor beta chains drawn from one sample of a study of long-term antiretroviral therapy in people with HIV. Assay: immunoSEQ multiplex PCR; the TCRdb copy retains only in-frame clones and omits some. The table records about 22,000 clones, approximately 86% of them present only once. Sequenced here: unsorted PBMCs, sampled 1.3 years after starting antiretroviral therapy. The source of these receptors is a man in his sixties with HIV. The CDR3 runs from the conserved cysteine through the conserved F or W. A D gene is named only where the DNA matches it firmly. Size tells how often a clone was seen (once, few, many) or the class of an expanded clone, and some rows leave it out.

CASSWTSGGDTQYF	TGTGCCAGCAGTTGGACTAGCGGGGGAGATACGCAGTATTTT	TRBJ2-3	TRBV7-9	TRBD2	NA
CASSPGGPNIQYF	TGCGCCAGCAGCCCTGGGGGCCCCAACATTCAGTACTTC	TRBJ2-4	TRBV10-2	NA	once
CASSLDLQETQYF	TGTGCCAGCAGCTTGGACCTCCAAGAGACCCAGTACTTC	TRBJ2-5	TRBV5-4	NA	NA
CASSQEVWTANTGELFF	TGCGCCAGCAGCCAAGAGGTCTGGACAGCGAACACCGGGGAGCTGTTTTTT	TRBJ2-2	TRBV5-1	NA	NA
CASRQGAQPQHF	TGTGCCAGCCGACAGGGGGCCCAGCCCCAGCATTTT	TRBJ1-5	TRBV6-5	TRBD1	NA
CSVEIPNSSYEQYF	TGCAGCGTTGAAATTCCGAACAGCTCCTACGAGCAGTACTTC	TRBJ2-7	TRBV29-1	NA	NA
CASSVGLAGAGELFF	TGTGCCAGCAGCGTAGGACTAGCGGGGGCCGGGGAGCTGTTTTTT	TRBJ2-2	TRBV13	TRBD2	NA
CASSFISGRQETQYF	TGCGCCAGCAGCTTTATTAGCGGGCGCCAAGAGACCCAGTACTTC	TRBJ2-5	TRBV5-1	TRBD2	NA
CAIRVDRGRGYTF	TGTGCCATCAGGGTGGACAGGGGGCGAGGCTACACCTTC	TRBJ1-2	TRBV10-3	TRBD1	NA
CASSRRTSGANVLTF	TGTGCCAGCAGCCGCCGGACGTCTGGGGCCAACGTCCTGACTTTC	TRBJ2-6	TRBV28	NA	few
CASANNGPGISPLHF	TGTGCCAGCGCAAACAACGGACCTGGTATTTCACCCCTCCACTTT	TRBJ1-6	TRBV7-6	NA	NA
CASSPDLGRYTEAFF	TGCGCCAGCAGCCCAGACCTGGGACGGTACACTGAAGCTTTCTTT	TRBJ1-1	TRBV4-3	NA	once
CASSLAEPQHF	TGTGCCAGCAGTTTAGCAGAGCCCCAGCATTTT	TRBJ1-5	TRBV28	NA	NA
CASSEPGGTDNEQFF	TGTGCCAGCAGTGAACCAGGGGGTACCGACAATGAGCAGTTCTTC	TRBJ2-1	TRBV6-1	TRBD1	NA
CATSRVGQGNYGYTF	TGTGCCACCAGCAGAGTAGGGCAGGGAAACTATGGCTACACCTTC	TRBJ1-2	TRBV15	NA	NA
CASSPGLAGVVETQYF	TGTGCCAGCTCACCAGGGCTAGCGGGAGTCGTAGAGACCCAGTACTTC	TRBJ2-5	TRBV18	TRBD2	once
CASSQRGLYEQYF	TGTGCCAGCAGCCAGAGGGGCCTCTACGAGCAGTACTTC	TRBJ2-7	TRBV14	NA	NA
CASSNPRGSEQYF	TGTGCCAGCAGCAACCCCAGGGGTTCCGAGCAGTACTTC	TRBJ2-7	TRBV28	NA	few
CASSLETSGNTGELFF	TGTGCCAGCAGTTTAGAGACTAGCGGGAACACCGGGGAGCTGTTTTTT	TRBJ2-2	TRBV27	TRBD2	NA
CASSYQGDRGHSEFF	TGTGCCAGCAGTTACCAGGGGGACAGGGGGCATAGCGAGTTCTTC	TRBJ2-1	TRBV6-6	TRBD1	NA
CAISGGQGAGTGELFF	TGTGCCATCAGTGGAGGACAGGGGGCAGGCACCGGGGAGCTGTTTTTT	TRBJ2-2	TRBV10-3	TRBD1	NA
CASSEQGSGELFF	TGTGCCAGCAGTGAGCAGGGGTCCGGGGAGCTGTTTTTT	TRBJ2-2	TRBV2	NA	NA
CASSSQRSGIGEQYF	TGCGCCAGCAGCTCCCAGAGATCGGGGATCGGCGAGCAGTACTTC	TRBJ2-7	TRBV5-1	NA	NA
CAISAQREIWQAEQYF	TGTGCCATCAGTGCCCAGCGGGAGATTTGGCAGGCCGAGCAGTACTTC	TRBJ2-7	TRBV10-3	TRBD2	NA
CASSLRQGGTGNTIYF	TGTGCCAGCAGCCTCCGGCAGGGGGGAACTGGAAACACCATATATTTT	TRBJ1-3	TRBV7-2	TRBD1	NA
CASSQAATGELFF	TGTGCCAGCAGCCAAGCAGCTACCGGGGAGCTGTTTTTT	TRBJ2-2	TRBV14	NA	NA
CASSRDRDTEAFF	TGTGCCAGCTCGAGGGACCGGGACACTGAAGCTTTCTTT	TRBJ1-1	TRBV18	NA	once
CASSGKGRRTDTQYF	TGTGCCAGCAGCGGAAAGGGCAGGCGCACAGATACGCAGTATTTT	TRBJ2-3	TRBV9	NA	NA
CASSGASGRYEQFF	TGCGCCAGTTCCGGGGCTAGCGGCCGCTATGAGCAGTTCTTC	TRBJ2-1	TRBV5-1	TRBD2	once
CAWSATGELFF	TGTGCCTGGAGTGCGACCGGGGAGCTGTTTTTT	TRBJ2-2	TRBV30	NA	NA
CASSLMPGRITEAFF	TGCGCCAGCAGCTTGATGCCAGGGAGGATAACTGAAGCTTTCTTT	TRBJ1-1	TRBV5-1	NA	NA
CASGQGQGAGYGYTF	TGTGCTAGTGGGCAGGGACAGGGGGCAGGCTATGGCTACACCTTC	TRBJ1-2	TRBV12-5	TRBD1	once
CASSKAGSLYEQYF	TGTGCCAGCTCCAAGGCGGGATCACTCTACGAGCAGTACTTC	TRBJ2-7	TRBV18	NA	once
CASSPNPGGADTQYF	TGCGCCAGCAGCCCCAACCCGGGAGGCGCAGATACGCAGTATTTT	TRBJ2-3	TRBV4-1	TRBD2	NA
CASSHYQTQETQYF	TGTGCCAGCAGCCATTACCAGACTCAAGAGACCCAGTACTTC	TRBJ2-5	TRBV5-5	NA	NA
CASSFSRGSGANVLTF	TGTGCCAGCAGCTTTTCCAGGGGCTCTGGGGCCAACGTCCTGACTTTC	TRBJ2-6	TRBV7-2	NA	NA